The 31 T cell receptor beta chains listed next were all sequenced from one sample in a study of OX40 agonist ivuxolimab in advanced cancers. The table came from immunoSEQ multiplex PCR; TCRdb's copy has only in-frame clones and leaves some out. The top ten clones hold around 1.1% of a sample with around 70,000 clones, more than 65% of them seen once. The input for sequencing was CD4+ or CD8+ T cells sorted from blood, taken in a trial of the OX40 agonist ivuxolimab. These receptors originate from an adult with an advanced solid tumor such as melanoma, head and neck, liver or kidney cancer.

This clone has only a few counts. The J gene is TRBJ2-3, the V gene TRBV4-1, with 8 bases fitting TRBD2. This CDR3 is 17 amino acids long. V lost 0 bases and J lost 3; bases outside the gene matches: 8. CDR1 is MGHRA and CDR2 is YSYEKL in the germline V gene. The CDR3 reads CASSQDRGVAGTDTQYF. The CDR3 nucleotides read TGCGCCAGCAGCCAAGATCGGGGCGTAGCGGGGACAGATACGCAGTATTTT.

The chain carries TRBV5-6 and TRBJ1-6, with D tentatively TRBD1 (6 bases). The CDR3 consists of 14 residues. Germline CDR1 reads SGHDT; CDR2 reads YYEEEE. Trimming cost V 4 bases and J 9 bases, with 14 bases left between them. The CDR3 loop reads CASSLRTVGSPLHF. The CDR3 nucleotides read TGTGCCAGCAGCCTTCGGACAGTAGGTTCACCCCTCCACTTT.

The chain has TRBV10-3 and TRBJ2-3, with D perhaps matching TRBD1 (6 bases). V dropped 11 bases and J dropped 1 base, with 10 bases sitting between them. Germline V gene lookup returns CDR1 ENHRY and CDR2 SYGVKD. This CDR3 region has 12 residues. The CDR3 is CAVAGGTDTQYF. CDR3 in DNA: TGTGCCGTGGCAGGGGGCACAGATACGCAGTATTTT.

The CDR3 region is CASSLRTGTYEQYF. Written as DNA, the CDR3 is TGTGCCAGCAGCCTTCGGACAGGAACCTACGAGCAGTACTTC. This chain connects TRBV7-8 to TRBJ2-7; 7 bases agree with TRBD1. Germline values: CDR1 SGHVS, CDR2 FQNEAQ. This CDR3 is 14 amino acids long. The V and J ends lost 5 bases and 2 bases, in that order; junction bases with no gene match: 6.

The chain uses TRBV2 and TRBJ1-1; unclear D gene. Germline CDR1 and CDR2: SNHLY and FYNNEI. The CDR3 loop spans 12 amino acids. The V end lost 4 bases, the J end lost 0 bases, and 3 bases lay between the germline ends. This CDR3 reads CASSAVNTEAFF. CDR3 DNA: TGTGCCAGCAGTGCCGTGAACACTGAAGCTTTCTTT.

This chain connects TRBV29-1 to TRBJ1-2, with D unresolved. Germline V lookup: CDR1 SQVTM, CDR2 ANQGSEA. The CDR3 is made up of 12 amino acids. Trimming removed 4 bases from V and 2 bases from J, with 8 bases in between. CDR3 sequence reads: CSVGMGNYGYTF. DNA for the CDR3: TGCAGCGTTGGGATGGGCAACTATGGCTACACCTTC.

The DNA for the CDR3 is TGTGCCAGTAAGGGGATCGGCCAAGAGACCCAGTACTTC. Amino acid sequence: CASKGIGQETQYF. The rearrangement uses TRBV19 and TRBJ2-5, with D maybe TRBD1 (5 bases). Germline CDR1 reads LNHDA; CDR2 reads SQIVND (reference sequence). The CDR3 is 13 residues long. V was pared by 7 bases and J by 1 base, with 10 bases between.

The chain carries TRBV6-5 and TRBJ1-2; possible D gene TRBD1, 5 bases. The CDR3 sequence is 14 residues long. Germline V lookup: CDR1 MNHEY, CDR2 SVGAGI. V dropped 6 bases and J dropped 4 bases, with 15 bases sitting between them. The CDR3: CASSPPRGLYGYTF. The CDR3 DNA reads as TGTGCCAGCAGCCCTCCGAGGGGTCTCTATGGCTACACCTTC.

This chain connects TRBV4-2 to TRBJ1-6, with D perhaps matching TRBD1 (6 bases). The CDR3 runs 15 residues. Per the germline V gene, CDR1 is LGHNA and CDR2 is YNFKEQ. The V gene lost 1 base and the J gene lost 5 bases, with 9 bases spanning the gap. CDR3 loop: CASSQGTANNSPLHF. The CDR3 coding sequence is TGTGCCAGCAGCCAAGGGACAGCGAATAATTCACCCCTCCACTTT.

This chain links TRBV7-9 with TRBJ2-1; 9 bases fit TRBD2. In germline, CDR1 is SEHNR, CDR2 FQNEAQ (reference sequence). The CDR3 is made up of 15 amino acids. J gave up 7 bases and V 5 bases, and 9 bases lay outside the gene matches. This chain's CDR3 is CASSASSGVRNEQFF. DNA for the CDR3: TGTGCCAGCAGCGCCTCTAGCGGGGTTCGAAATGAGCAGTTCTTC.

The V call is TRBV5-1, the J call TRBJ2-7, with TRBD2 as a possible D gene (5 bases). The CDR3 runs to 14 residues. Germline CDR1 and CDR2: SGHRS and YFSETQ. Trimming stripped 0 bases from V and 6 bases from J, with 13 bases between. For the CDR3, the DNA is TGCGCCAGCAGCTTGGAACCCGGGGTCGCCGAGCAGTACTTC. It translates to CASSLEPGVAEQYF.

This chain uses TRBV27 with TRBJ1-1; TRBD1 might be the D (5 bases). CDR3 length: 14 amino acids. Germline V gene data show CDR1 as MNHEY and CDR2 as SMNVEV (reference sequence). Trimming cost V 6 bases and J 5 bases, with 16 bases left between them. CDR3 nucleotide sequence: TGTGCCAGCAGACCATGGGGGGGTCGGACTGAAGCTTTCTTT. This codes for CASRPWGGRTEAFF.

This clone has a single count. The chain joins TRBV18 to TRBJ1-1; perhaps TRBD1 as D (6 bases). The V gene lost 3 bases and the J gene lost 5 bases, with 16 bases spanning the gap. This CDR3 is built from 15 residues. Looked up from germline, CDR1 is KGHSH and CDR2 is LQKENI. The CDR3 DNA reads TGTGCCAGCTCACCCCGAGGGACAACGGGGACTGAAGCTTTCTTT. Translation gives CASSPRGTTGTEAFF.

J is TRBJ1-2 and V is TRBV6-5; the D gene is possibly TRBD1 (5 bases). Germline assignment: CDR1 MNHEY and CDR2 SVGAGI. Trimming shortened V by 6 bases and J by 6 bases, and 17 bases separated the two germline ends. The CDR3 is 14 amino acids. Here the CDR3 reads CASSPVKGIDGYTF. CDR3 in DNA: TGTGCCAGCAGCCCCGTAAAGGGGATAGATGGCTACACCTTC.

This clone was recorded a few times. This chain uses TRBV5-4 with TRBJ2-6; D unclear. CDR1 is SGHNT, CDR2 YYREEE, per germline (reference sequence). The CDR3 extends over 16 amino acids. Trimming stripped 0 bases from V and 0 bases from J, with 7 bases between. The CDR3 sequence is CASSLARNSGANVLTF. CDR3 in DNA: TGTGCCAGCAGCTTGGCCAGGAACTCTGGGGCCAACGTCCTGACTTTC.

This chain connects TRBV7-2 to TRBJ1-2; D is unresolved. The CDR3 consists of 13 residues. V lost 3 bases and J lost 3, with 8 bases in between. In germline, CDR1 is SGHTA, CDR2 FQGNSA. CDR3 sequence: CASSFGRYYGYTF. The CDR3 nucleotides read TGTGCCAGCAGCTTTGGACGGTACTATGGCTACACCTTC.

This clone was detected once. The chain's CDR3 is CASSEAGLPQHF. The CDR3 bases are TGTGCCAGCAGTGAAGCCGGGTTGCCCCAGCATTTT. The chain is built from TRBV25-1 and TRBJ1-5; no clear D gene. The CDR3 has 12 residues. V dropped 2 bases and J dropped 9 bases, with 8 bases sitting between them. Germline CDR1 reads MGHDK; CDR2 reads SYGVNS.

The chain employs TRBV2 and TRBJ1-5, with D possibly TRBD1 on 5 matching bases. The germline V and J ends were trimmed by 8 bases and 4 bases, with 9 bases remaining between them. Per germline, CDR1 SNHLY and CDR2 FYNNEI. This CDR3 region has 12 residues. CDR3 nucleotide sequence: TGTGCCAGCGGGGGAGGGAATCAGCCCCAGCATTTT. This encodes CASGGGNQPQHF.

The rearrangement links TRBV19 to TRBJ2-1; TRBD1 matches 7 bases. Germline trimming cut 7 bases from V and 4 bases from J; bases unmatched to any gene: 10. CDR3 size: 15 residues. CDR1 is LNHDA, CDR2 SQIVND, per germline (reference sequence). The CDR3 loop is CASNPAGGRYNEQFF. In DNA form, the CDR3 reads TGTGCCAGTAACCCCGCAGGGGGTCGTTACAATGAGCAGTTCTTC. Supplemented by reference TRBV19 and TRBJ2-1, the full variable domain reads DGGITQSPKYLFRKEGQNVTLSCEQNLNHDAMYWYRQDPGQGLRLIYYSQIVNDFQKGDIAEGYSVSREKKESFPLTVTSAQKNPTAFYLCASNPAGGRYNEQFFGPGTRLTVL.

The V call is TRBV28, the J call TRBJ1-2; D not certain. Per the germline V gene, CDR1 is MDHEN and CDR2 is SYDVKM. Trimming pared 2 bases from V and 8 bases from J, leaving 6 bases between. The CDR3 is 11 residues long. CDR3 protein: CASSLGWGYTF. The CDR3 DNA sequence: TGTGCCAGCAGTTTAGGGTGGGGCTACACCTTC.

This rearrangement joins TRBV9 to TRBJ2-1, with TRBD2 matching 8 bases. The germline gives CDR1 SGDLS, CDR2 YYNGEE. The J segment lost 7 bases and the V segment lost 2 bases, leaving 14 bases of the junction unmatched. The CDR3 length is 17 residues. The CDR3 spells CASSVGGGGPSQNEQFF. The CDR3 nucleotides are TGTGCCAGCAGCGTCGGTGGCGGGGGGCCTTCGCAAAATGAGCAGTTCTTC. Combining the CDR3 with reference TRBV9 and TRBJ2-1 gives the whole variable domain DSGVTQTPKHLITATGQRVTLRCSPRSGDLSVYWYQQSLDQGLQFLIQYYNGEERAKGNILERFSAQQFPDLHSELNLSSLELGDSALYFCASSVGGGGPSQNEQFFGPGTRLTVL.

The chain has TRBV5-1 and TRBJ2-5; D may correspond to TRBD1 or TRBD2 (6 bases each). Germline lookup yields CDR1 SGHRS and CDR2 YFSETQ. The CDR3 loop spans 16 amino acids. The V gene lost 0 bases and the J gene lost 5 bases, with 17 bases spanning the gap. The CDR3 nucleotides read TGCGCCAGCAGCTTGGTTCCGGGGGCCTCGGGGGAGACCCAGTACTTC. Amino acids: CASSLVPGASGETQYF.

This chain joins TRBV7-9 and TRBJ2-5, with D possibly called TRBD1 or TRBD2 (5 bases each). This CDR3 has 13 residues. V was pared by 5 bases and J by 4 bases, with 11 bases between. CDR1 and CDR2 (germline): SEHNR, FQNEAQ (reference sequence). The CDR3 DNA follows: TGTGCCAGCAGCCGGACCGGGGCAGAGACCCAGTACTTC. Encoded protein: CASSRTGAETQYF.

The CDR3: CASSSRGRAETQYF. The CDR3 region has the DNA TGCGCCAGCAGCAGCCGGGGCAGGGCTGAGACCCAGTACTTC. This sequence joins TRBV5-1 and TRBJ2-5, with D perhaps given as TRBD1 or TRBD2 (5 bases each). CDR1 and CDR2 from the germline V gene are SGHRS and YFSETQ. Trimming took off 4 bases at V and 5 bases at J, with 15 bases between the two ends. The CDR3 is made up of 14 amino acids.

This chain links TRBV7-9 with TRBJ1-2; D call uncertain. Trimming shortened V by 3 bases and J by 7 bases, and 15 bases separated the two germline ends. Germline V gives CDR1 SEHNR, CDR2 FQNEAQ (reference sequence). The CDR3 covers 14 residues. The CDR3 nucleotides read TGTGCCAGCAGCTTTGAAGGGAGGGCCCCTGGCTACACCTTC. This translates into CASSFEGRAPGYTF.

The table lists this clone with a few counts. V usage is TRBV6-4 and J usage is TRBJ1-1; D remains ambiguous. V was trimmed by 8 bases and J by 4 bases, leaving 14 bases between them. Germline V gives CDR1 MRHNA, CDR2 SNTAGT. CDR3 size: 13 residues. Here the CDR3 reads CASSREDFTEAFF. Written as DNA, the CDR3 is TGTGCCAGCTCCCGCGAGGATTTCACTGAAGCTTTCTTT.

The rearrangement links TRBV7-2 to TRBJ2-3; TRBD2 is a possible D gene (7 bases). The V gene's germline CDR1 is SGHTA and CDR2 FQGNSA. CDR3 length: 17 amino acids. V shed 4 bases and J shed 2 bases, with 19 bases lying between them. CDR3 coding DNA: TGTGCCAGCAGCTCGTCTTGGAGGGGGGGCCCCACAGATACGCAGTATTTT. Protein product: CASSSSWRGGPTDTQYF.

The CDR3 reads CASSVLSTRGYQPQHF. The CDR3 region has the DNA TGTGCCAGTAGTGTCTTATCGACAAGGGGCTATCAGCCCCAGCATTTT. The chain uses TRBV19 and TRBJ1-5; D might be TRBD1 (5 bases). The CDR3 extends over 16 amino acids. Germline loops: CDR1 LNHDA, CDR2 SQIVND (reference sequence). Trimming took 5 bases from V and 5 from J, leaving 19 bases between them.

This clone came up once. V gene TRBV5-1 combines with J gene TRBJ2-5, with D uncertain. The germline V gene has CDR1 SGHRS and CDR2 YFSETQ. V lost 4 bases and J lost 1, with 11 bases in between. CDR3 length: 14 residues. The CDR3 here is CASSPRTAQETQYF. Here the CDR3 DNA reads TGCGCCAGCAGCCCACGGACGGCCCAAGAGACCCAGTACTTC. The full variable domain, rest sourced from reference TRBV5-1 and TRBJ2-5, is KAGVTQTPRYLIKTRGQQVTLSCSPISGHRSVSWYQQTPGQGLQFLFEYFSETQRNKGNFPGRFSGRQFSNSRSEMNVSTLELGDSALYLCASSPRTAQETQYFGPGTRLLVL.

This rearrangement joins TRBV19 to TRBJ1-5, with D possibly being TRBD1 (5 bases). V was trimmed by 2 bases and J by 6 bases, leaving 11 bases between them. Germline CDR1 and CDR2: LNHDA and SQIVND (reference sequence). This CDR3 contains 14 residues. CDR3 DNA: TGTGCCAGTAGTATAAGGATGGGGGGTCAGCCCCAGCATTTT. Translating it yields CASSIRMGGQPQHF. Full variable domain (remainder filled in from reference TRBV19 and TRBJ1-5): DGGITQSPKYLFRKEGQNVTLSCEQNLNHDAMYWYRQDPGQGLRLIYYSQIVNDFQKGDIAEGYSVSREKKESFPLTVTSAQKNPTAFYLCASSIRMGGQPQHFGDGTRLSIL.

V gene TRBV30 combines with J gene TRBJ1-4; 7 positions agree with TRBD1. Unmatched junction bases numbered 16, after V lost 3 bases and J lost 0 bases. This CDR3 region has 19 residues. The V gene's germline CDR1 is GTSNPN and CDR2 SVGIG (reference sequence). CDR3 sequence (DNA): TGTGCCTGGAGAAGGTCCGTAGACAGGGAAGTTGCAACTAATGAAAAACTGTTTTTT. This translates into CAWRRSVDREVATNEKLFF. Variable domain in full (rest from reference TRBV30 and TRBJ1-4): SQTIHQWPATLVQPVGSPLSLECTVEGTSNPNLYWYRQAAGRGLQLLFYSVGIGQISSEVPQNLSASRPQDRQFILSSKKLLLSDSGFYLCAWRRSVDREVATNEKLFFGSGTQLSVL.